This T cell receptor beta chain was recorded in a study of OX40 agonist ivuxolimab in advanced cancers. Background on the study: Dose-escalation patients had hepatocellular carcinoma, melanoma, renal cell or head and neck cancer. Antecedent anti-PD-1, anti-PD-L1 or anti-CTLA-4 therapy was permissible, with about 39% having received some. In three patients, partial responses were observed, one with hepatocellular carcinoma and two with cutaneous melanoma.

The germline V gene encodes CDR1 SGHVS and CDR2 FQNEAQ. CDR3 length: 13 amino acids. Deletions cut 0 bases from V and 0 bases from J, with 2 bases between. Sequencing was performed with immunoSEQ multiplex PCR; in TCRdb, only in-frame clones are kept and a portion is missing. The sample includes under 85,000 clones, around 94% of them seen just once. The sequencing used CD4+ or CD8+ T cells sorted from blood, collected in a trial of the OX40 agonist ivuxolimab. This chain uses TRBV7-8 with TRBJ2-5; D is ambiguous. The receptor was derived from an adult with an advanced solid tumor such as melanoma, head and neck, liver or kidney cancer. DNA for the CDR3: TGTGCCAGCAGCTTAGCATACCAAGAGACCCAGTACTTC. It yields the protein CASSLAYQETQYF.